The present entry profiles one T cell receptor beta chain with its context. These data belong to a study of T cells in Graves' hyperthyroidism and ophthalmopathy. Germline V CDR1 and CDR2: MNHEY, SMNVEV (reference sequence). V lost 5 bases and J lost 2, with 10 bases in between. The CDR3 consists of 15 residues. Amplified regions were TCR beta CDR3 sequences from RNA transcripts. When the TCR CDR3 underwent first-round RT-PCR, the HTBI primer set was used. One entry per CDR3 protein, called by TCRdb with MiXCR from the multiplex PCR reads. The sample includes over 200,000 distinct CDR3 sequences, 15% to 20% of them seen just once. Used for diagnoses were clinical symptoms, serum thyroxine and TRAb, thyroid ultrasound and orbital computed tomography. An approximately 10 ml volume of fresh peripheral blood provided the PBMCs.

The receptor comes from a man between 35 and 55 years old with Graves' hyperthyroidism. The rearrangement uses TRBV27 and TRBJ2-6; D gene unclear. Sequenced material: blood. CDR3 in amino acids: CASSTLAAGANVLTF. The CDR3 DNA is TGTGCCAGCAGTACCCTCGCCGCTGGGGCCAACGTCCTGACTTTC.